This passage covers 21 T cell receptor beta chains from one sample sequenced in a study of T cells in Graves' hyperthyroidism and ophthalmopathy. The source material, RNA transcripts, was used to amplify TCR beta CDR3 regions. RT-PCR in the first round (using the HTBI primer set) targeted the TCR CDR3. MiXCR, applied by TCRdb to the multiplex PCR reads, yields one record per CDR3 protein. The sample lists nearly 250,000 distinct CDR3 sequences; 16% were seen once. The specimen was blood. These receptor sequences come from a woman in her late teens or twenties with Graves' ophthalmopathy.

This clonotype showed up many times. J is TRBJ2-1 and V is TRBV5-1, with 12 positions matching TRBD2. With V trimmed by 4 bases and J by 9 bases, 5 bases remained unmatched. CDR1 and CDR2 from the germline V gene are SGHRS and YFSETQ. The CDR3 runs 14 residues. The chain's CDR3 is CASSQLAGGREQFF. The DNA for the CDR3 is TGCGCCAGCAGCCAACTAGCGGGAGGACGTGAGCAGTTCTTC.

This clonotype has at least ten counts. J is TRBJ2-7 and V is TRBV3-1; D remains unclear. Germline-derived CDR1 and CDR2 are LGHDT and YNNKEL (reference sequence). CDR3 size: 12 residues. The ends were cut back, 1 base at V and 3 bases at J, with 4 bases in the middle. CDR3 loop: CASSQGIYEQYF. Written as DNA, the CDR3 is TGTGCCAGCAGCCAAGGGATCTACGAGCAGTACTTC.

This clonotype was counted ten times or more. DNA for the CDR3: TGTGCCACCAGTGACATTCTGGGGCGGAACTATGGCTACACCTTC. Translation gives CATSDILGRNYGYTF. The chain combines TRBV24-1 with TRBJ1-2, with D possibly matching TRBD1 (5 bases). Germline values: CDR1 KGHDR, CDR2 SFDVKD. This CDR3 has 15 residues. Trimming cost V 4 bases and J 2 bases, with 13 bases left between them.

This clonotype has at least ten counts. The genes are TRBV5-4 and TRBJ2-3; weak D call: TRBD2 (5 bases). The CDR3 length is 15 residues. Germline V CDR1 and CDR2: SGHNT, YYREEE (reference sequence). Trimming stripped 1 base from V and 2 bases from J, with 11 bases between. The CDR3 region is CASSLYGIDTDTQYF. The CDR3 DNA follows: TGTGCCAGCAGCTTGTACGGGATAGACACAGATACGCAGTATTTT.

This clonotype was counted ten times or more. The V and J genes are TRBV27 and TRBJ2-1; 7 bases match TRBD2. CDR1 is MNHEY and CDR2 is SMNVEV in the germline V gene (reference sequence). This CDR3 spans 15 amino acids. V trimming: 5 bases; J trimming: 0 bases; junction bases outside the gene matches: 4. CDR3 sequence (DNA): TGTGCCAGCAGTCAAGCGGGAAACTCCTACAATGAGCAGTTCTTC. Translating gives CASSQAGNSYNEQFF.

This rearrangement joins TRBV28 to TRBJ2-7; TRBD2 aligns across 9 bases. Germline loops: CDR1 MDHEN, CDR2 SYDVKM. This CDR3 spans 17 amino acids. Losses at the gene ends were 7 bases for V and 0 bases for J; bases not matched to a gene: 13. The CDR3 is CASNPTVRTSVSYEQYF. The CDR3 nucleotides are TGTGCCAGCAACCCAACGGTGAGGACTAGCGTCTCCTACGAGCAGTACTTC.

In this sample, this clonotype turned up many times. The V call is TRBV20-1, the J call TRBJ2-7; 8 bases are shared with TRBD1. The length of the CDR3 is 17 residues. Germline V gene data show CDR1 as DFQATT and CDR2 as SNEGSKA (reference sequence). Unmatched junction bases numbered 14, after V lost 1 base and J lost 3 bases. DNA for the CDR3: TGCAGTGCTAGAGGGGCAGTAACCGGGACAGGTCGCTACGAGCAGTACTTC. Protein sequence: CSARGAVTGTGRYEQYF.

This clonotype was seen at least ten times. The chain employs TRBV28 and TRBJ1-2; D not resolved. The CDR3 is made up of 12 amino acids. From germline, CDR1 is MDHEN and CDR2 SYDVKM. V lost 5 bases and J lost 0, with 4 bases in between. CDR3 in amino acids: CASSPTNYGYTF. The CDR3 nucleotides read TGTGCCAGCAGTCCAACTAACTATGGCTACACCTTC.

The CDR3 coding sequence is TGCAGTGCTAGAGATAGTGGCGGGAGGGATTCCACAGATACGCAGTATTTT. Protein product: CSARDSGGRDSTDTQYF. The V gene is TRBV20-1, the J gene TRBJ2-3; TRBD2 aligns across 9 bases. The junction had 9 bases not matched to a gene; V was cut back by 0 bases and J by 2 bases. Germline assignment: CDR1 DFQATT and CDR2 SNEGSKA (reference sequence). The CDR3 spans 17 residues.

There are many counts of this clonotype. CDR3 amino acids: CASSQDWDSGNTIYF. CDR3 nucleotides: TGTGCCAGCAGCCAAGATTGGGACTCTGGAAACACCATATATTTT. The chain uses TRBV3-1 and TRBJ1-3; D is undetermined. CDR3 size: 15 residues. CDR1 is LGHDT, CDR2 YNNKEL, per germline (reference sequence). The V and J ends lost 0 bases and 0 bases respectively, with 6 bases between them.

This clonotype was seen at least ten times. The J gene is TRBJ2-7, the V gene TRBV18; 7 bases fit TRBD2. CDR1 KGHSH and CDR2 LQKENI come from the germline V gene. V lost 5 bases and J lost 0; bases outside the gene matches: 7. This CDR3 is built from 15 residues. The CDR3 sequence is CASSSSSGLSYEQYF. DNA of the CDR3: TGTGCCAGCTCATCATCTAGCGGACTCTCCTACGAGCAGTACTTC.

This clonotype was seen at least ten times. The chain uses TRBV7-9 and TRBJ1-6; tentative D call: TRBD1 (6 bases). Trimming pared 5 bases from V and 6 bases from J, leaving 11 bases between. Germline CDR1 reads SEHNR; CDR2 reads FQNEAQ (reference sequence). The CDR3 is made up of 14 amino acids. Here the CDR3 DNA reads TGTGCCAGCAGCCCCGGGACAACTAATTCACCCCTCCACTTT. Protein product: CASSPGTTNSPLHF.

This clonotype has at least ten counts. The J gene is TRBJ1-1, the V gene TRBV2; D is possibly TRBD1 (6 bases). Germline CDR1 is SNHLY and CDR2 is FYNNEI. CDR3 length: 16 residues. Deletions cut 4 bases from V and 5 bases from J, with 20 bases between. The CDR3 DNA reads as TGTGCCAGCAGTGTGTTTAGGGGGGGGGCGCGGACTGAAGCTTTCTTT. The encoded protein is CASSVFRGGARTEAFF. The variable domain in full, with the rest retrieved from reference TRBV2 and TRBJ1-1, is EPEVTQTPSHQVTQMGQEVILRCVPISNHLYFYWYRQILGQKVEFLVSFYNNEISEKSEIFDDQFSVERPDGSNFTLKIRSTKLEDSAMYFCASSVFRGGARTEAFFGQGTRLTVV.

This clonotype was recorded many times. The rearrangement joins TRBV3-1 to TRBJ1-3; TRBD1 is a possible D gene (5 bases). This CDR3 spans 15 amino acids. Germline V CDR1 and CDR2: LGHDT, YNNKEL (reference sequence). Trimming shortened V by 1 base and J by 5 bases, and 12 bases separated the two germline ends. The CDR3 nucleotides read TGTGCCAGCAGCCAAGTCGGGGGGTCAAGAAACACCATATATTTT. Encoded protein: CASSQVGGSRNTIYF.

The chain couples TRBV20-1 to TRBJ2-3, with D perhaps TRBD2 (6 bases). V lost 3 bases and J lost 2, with 12 bases in between. Germline values: CDR1 DFQATT, CDR2 SNEGSKA (reference sequence). The CDR3 has 14 residues. In nucleotides, the CDR3 is TGCAGTGCTAGCCCGGGGGTCCTCACAGATACGCAGTATTTT. As protein: CSASPGVLTDTQYF.

This clonotype was seen at least ten times. This rearrangement joins TRBV7-8 to TRBJ2-7; 7 bases agree with TRBD1. CDR3 length equals 15 residues. CDR1 is SGHVS and CDR2 is FQNEAQ in the germline V gene. Losses at the gene ends were 4 bases for V and 4 bases for J; bases not matched to a gene: 10. The DNA of the CDR3 is TGTGCCAGCAGCTCCCGACAGGGTCGTGGATACGAGCAGTACTTC. Translated: CASSSRQGRGYEQYF.

This sequence joins TRBV12-3 or TRBV12-4 and TRBJ2-2; D gene ambiguous. Trimming left V 2 bases short and J 7 bases short, with 5 bases between. This CDR3 has 12 amino acids. For the CDR3, the DNA is TGTGCCAGCAGTTTAAGTCTCGGGGAGCTGTTTTTT. It yields the protein CASSLSLGELFF.

This clonotype was found many times. The chain employs TRBV5-4 and TRBJ2-1; D call uncertain. Germline V gives CDR1 SGHNT, CDR2 YYREEE (reference sequence). There are 13 residues in the CDR3. V was cut by 0 bases and J by 6 bases, with 7 bases left in between. CDR3 DNA: TGTGCCAGCAGCTTGGAAACCAGCAATGAGCAGTTCTTC. Encoded protein: CASSLETSNEQFF.

This clonotype was counted at least ten times. For the CDR3, the DNA is TGTGCCTGGAGTGATTTAGGGTTAGCGGGGGAGTCTCAGTTCTTC. It translates to CAWSDLGLAGESQFF. V and J are TRBV30 and TRBJ2-1, with TRBD2 matching 9 bases. Looked up from germline, CDR1 is GTSNPN and CDR2 is SVGIG (reference sequence). V lost 1 base to trimming and J lost 13 bases; unmatched junction nucleotides: 14. The CDR3 loop spans 15 amino acids.

The table lists this clonotype with many counts. The rearrangement uses TRBV7-9 and TRBJ1-6; D call uncertain. The germline CDR1 and CDR2 sequences are SEHNR and FQNEAQ (reference sequence). V was clipped by 2 bases and J by 0 bases, with 2 bases between them. The CDR3 length is 14 residues. DNA for the CDR3: TGTGCCAGCAGCTTAAACTCCTATAATTCACCCCTCCACTTT. This gives the protein CASSLNSYNSPLHF. Supplemented by reference TRBV7-9 and TRBJ1-6, the full variable domain reads DTGVSQNPRHKITKRGQNVTFRCDPISEHNRLYWYRQTLGQGPEFLTYFQNEAQLEKSRLLSDRFSAERPKGSFSTLEIQRTEQGDSAMYLCASSLNSYNSPLHFGNGTRLTVT.

The table lists this clonotype with many counts. V is TRBV7-9 and J is TRBJ2-3, with TRBD2 as a possible D gene (6 bases). In germline, CDR1 is SEHNR, CDR2 FQNEAQ (reference sequence). V was clipped by 5 bases and J by 2 bases, with 17 bases between them. This CDR3 is 16 amino acids long. The CDR3 DNA follows: TGTGCCAGCAGCCCCCGGAGGGTTGGAACCACAGATACGCAGTATTTT. The encoded protein is CASSPRRVGTTDTQYF.